Below, 14 T cell receptor beta chains from the same sample are listed, as sequenced in a study of T cell responses to AZD1222 COVID-19 vaccine. Only in-frame clones appear in the TCRdb table, and some are missing; sequencing was by immunoSEQ multiplex PCR. The repertoire includes fewer than 130,000 clones, about 85% of them detected once, and less than 3.5% sits in the top ten. Source: peripheral blood, taken on day 0 of AZD1222 vaccination. These TCRs come from an adult in good health.

This chain links TRBV9 with TRBJ2-7; 13 positions agree with TRBD2. This CDR3 spans 16 amino acids. V shed 0 bases, J shed 4 bases, and the junction held 4 bases outside the gene matches. Germline V gene sequence: CDR1 SGDLS, CDR2 YYNGEE. CDR3 region: CASSVGGTSGIYEQYF. For the CDR3, the DNA is TGTGCCAGCAGCGTAGGCGGGACTAGCGGGATATACGAGCAGTACTTC.

Here the CDR3 reads CASSISTNTGELFF. DNA of the CDR3: TGTGCCAGTAGTATCAGTACGAACACCGGGGAGCTGTTTTTT. The J gene is TRBJ2-2, the V gene TRBV19, with unresolved D. Germline values: CDR1 LNHDA, CDR2 SQIVND (reference sequence). Trimming pared 3 bases from V and 0 bases from J, leaving 5 bases between. CDR3 size: 14 residues.

This chain connects TRBV5-1 to TRBJ1-6; D is undetermined. V lost 0 bases to trimming and J lost 0 bases, with 7 bases between them. Germline CDR1 and CDR2: SGHRS and YFSETQ. The CDR3 is made up of 16 amino acids. The CDR3 is CASSLEAASYNSPLHF. DNA of the CDR3: TGCGCCAGCAGCTTGGAGGCGGCCTCCTATAATTCACCCCTCCACTTT.

The J gene is TRBJ1-2, the V gene TRBV28, with a possible D match to TRBD1 (6 bases). Germline-derived CDR1 and CDR2 are MDHEN and SYDVKM. This CDR3 region has 12 residues. Trimming removed 8 bases at V and 7 bases at J, with 14 bases between. This chain's CDR3 is CASLIQGLGYTF. The CDR3 DNA sequence: TGTGCCAGCCTGATACAGGGTCTTGGCTACACCTTC.

The rearrangement links TRBV25-1 to TRBJ1-4, with 7 bases identical to TRBD1. CDR3 length: 15 residues. Germline CDR1 is MGHDK and CDR2 is SYGVNS. The trim removed 3 bases at V and 1 base at J, leaving 2 bases unmatched. DNA for the CDR3: TGTGCCAGCAGTGACTACAGGGGAACTAATGAAAAACTGTTTTTT. Protein product: CASSDYRGTNEKLFF. The complete variable domain, with remaining parts taken from reference TRBV25-1 and TRBJ1-4, reads EADIYQTPRYLVIGTGKKITLECSQTMGHDKMYWYQQDPGMELHLIHYSYGVNSTEKGDLSSESTVSRIRTEHFPLTLESARPSHTSQYLCASSDYRGTNEKLFFGSGTQLSVL.

The V call is TRBV30, the J call TRBJ1-1; possibly TRBD1 for D (5 bases). The CDR3 has 13 residues. Germline V gene sequence: CDR1 GTSNPN, CDR2 SVGIG (reference sequence). CDR3 nucleotides: TGTGCTCGGGACCAGGGCACCCACACTGAAGCTTTCTTT. Amino acids: CARDQGTHTEAFF.

The rearrangement joins TRBV28 to TRBJ1-1; D might be TRBD1 (5 bases). The CDR3 spans 13 residues. The V gene lost 3 bases and the J gene lost 5 bases, with 10 bases spanning the gap. Germline V gene data show CDR1 as MDHEN and CDR2 as SYDVKM. The CDR3, as DNA: TGTGCCAGCAGTTTTGGGGGTCTGACTGAAGCTTTCTTT. Translation gives CASSFGGLTEAFF.

The J gene is TRBJ2-2, the V gene TRBV28; perhaps D is TRBD1 or TRBD2 (5 bases each). Trimming removed 7 bases at V and 2 bases at J, with 14 bases between. Germline-derived CDR1 and CDR2 are MDHEN and SYDVKM. The CDR3 consists of 15 residues. The CDR3 protein is CASTIGGINTGELFF. Here the CDR3 DNA reads TGTGCCAGCACCATTGGGGGAATAAACACCGGGGAGCTGTTTTTT.

The chain couples TRBV2 to TRBJ1-2; D unclear. Per germline, CDR1 SNHLY and CDR2 FYNNEI. The CDR3 runs to 11 residues. V was cut by 6 bases and J by 8 bases, with 10 bases left in between. CDR3 sequence (DNA): TGTGCCAGCAGGGACGGATCAGGCTACACCTTC. Translating it yields CASRDGSGYTF.

J is TRBJ1-5 and V is TRBV3-1 (or the pseudogene TRBV3-2); D is ambiguous. There are 16 residues in the CDR3. The germline gives CDR1 LGHDT, CDR2 YNNKEL (reference sequence). Trimming pared 3 bases from V and 1 base from J, leaving 13 bases between. CDR3 in amino acids: CASSQGQFASNQPQHF. The CDR3 region has the DNA TGTGCCAGCAGCCAGGGCCAATTCGCCAGCAATCAGCCCCAGCATTTT.

The CDR3 is CASSPWSIRSSYNSPLHF. DNA for the CDR3: TGTGCCAGCAGCCCCTGGAGCATCCGGAGCTCCTATAATTCACCCCTCCACTTT. The chain joins TRBV3-1 (or the pseudogene TRBV3-2) to TRBJ1-6; D remains ambiguous. Trimming removed 4 bases from V and 0 bases from J, with 16 bases in between. Per the germline V gene, CDR1 is LGHDT and CDR2 is YNNKEL (reference sequence). The CDR3 consists of 18 residues.

The CDR3 nucleotides are TGTGCCAGCAGTTACGCCCTCGGCGGGGAGCTGTTTTTT. It encodes CASSYALGGELFF. This chain uses TRBV6-6 with TRBJ2-2, with unresolved D. The CDR3 runs to 13 residues. Looked up from germline, CDR1 is MNHNY and CDR2 is SVGAGI (reference sequence). V lost 2 bases and J 7 bases, leaving 8 bases between the germline ends.

V and J are TRBV19 and TRBJ2-2, with D possibly TRBD1 on 6 matching bases. The germline gives CDR1 LNHDA, CDR2 SQIVND (reference sequence). The CDR3 covers 18 residues. V lost 3 bases to trimming and J lost 2 bases, with 19 bases between them. CDR3 nucleotides: TGTGCCAGTAGTATGTTAGGACAGCTCGTCTCTAACACCGGGGAGCTGTTTTTT. Its translation: CASSMLGQLVSNTGELFF.

This clone has a single count. The rearrangement uses TRBV3-1 (or the pseudogene TRBV3-2) and TRBJ1-1; 7 bases line up with TRBD1. CDR1 and CDR2 from the germline V gene are LGHDT and YNNKEL (reference sequence). The trim removed 6 bases at V and 3 bases at J, leaving 7 bases unmatched. This CDR3 has 14 residues. The CDR3 region has the DNA TGTGCCAGCAGATCCAGGGGGATGGACACTGAAGCTTTCTTT. Protein sequence: CASRSRGMDTEAFF.